Listed here are 28 T cell receptor beta chains from one sample, sequenced in a study of blood T cell repertoires in COVID-19. TCRdb keeps only in-frame clones here, not all; method: immunoSEQ multiplex PCR. The sample gives around 62,000 clones, more than 70% of which show up once; 7.5% to 10% is in the top ten. The sample was peripheral blood. These receptors were taken from a man between 45 and 60 years old with active COVID-19.

This clone is a singleton in its sample. The V call is TRBV6-6, the J call TRBJ2-1, with 8 bases matching TRBD1. V lost 1 base, J lost 5 bases, and 1 base stayed unmatched. The CDR3 is 14 amino acids. Germline V gene lookup returns CDR1 MNHNY and CDR2 SVGAGI (reference sequence). The CDR3 is CASSYWDRHNEQFF. CDR3 coding DNA: TGTGCCAGCAGTTACTGGGACAGGCACAATGAGCAGTTCTTC.

This clone was observed a few times. This chain joins TRBV19 and TRBJ2-7, with 8 bases identical to TRBD1. CDR1 and CDR2 (germline): LNHDA, SQIVND (reference sequence). The junction had 6 bases not matched to a gene; V was cut back by 3 bases and J by 2 bases. This CDR3 is built from 15 residues. CDR3 bases: TGTGCCAGTAGTATTCCGGCAGGGGGCCCCTACGAGCAGTACTTC. Protein: CASSIPAGGPYEQYF.

The chain carries TRBV7-8 and TRBJ2-3, with 12 bases that match TRBD2. The germline CDR1 and CDR2 sequences are SGHVS and FQNEAQ. This CDR3 has 15 residues. Trimming removed 6 bases from V and 2 bases from J; junction bases left unmatched: 3. The CDR3 loop is CASSRTSGDTDTQYF. The CDR3 DNA sequence: TGTGCCAGCAGTCGGACTAGCGGGGACACAGATACGCAGTATTTT.

CDR3 amino acids: CASRRTGQGLGELFF. The CDR3 DNA is TGTGCCAGCAGACGAACAGGACAAGGGCTCGGGGAGCTGTTTTTT. The chain uses TRBV2 and TRBJ2-2; TRBD1 is a possible D gene (5 bases). Germline CDR1 reads SNHLY; CDR2 reads FYNNEI. V was shortened by 6 bases and J by 7 bases, with 18 bases between the two germline ends. This CDR3 has 15 residues. The variable domain in full, completed from reference TRBV2 and TRBJ2-2, reads EPEVTQTPSHQVTQMGQEVILRCVPISNHLYFYWYRQILGQKVEFLVSFYNNEISEKSEIFDDQFSVERPDGSNFTLKIRSTKLEDSAMYFCASRRTGQGLGELFFGEGSRLTVL.

The J gene is TRBJ1-4, the V gene TRBV10-3; the D gene is possibly TRBD1 (5 bases). Trimming took 2 bases from V and 7 from J, leaving 14 bases between them. Germline CDR1 reads ENHRY; CDR2 reads SYGVKD. This CDR3 is 15 amino acids long. Written as DNA, the CDR3 is TGTGCCATCAGTGAGGGGTTTGGTACAGGTGAAAAACTGTTTTTT. It specifies CAISEGFGTGEKLFF.

This sequence joins TRBV7-2 and TRBJ2-1, with D maybe TRBD2 (7 bases). The CDR3 is 15 residues long. Germline CDR1 SGHTA, CDR2 FQGNSA. The V end was cut by 7 bases, the J end by 4 bases, with 17 bases between. The chain's CDR3 is CASTKVRGAYNEQFF. The CDR3 DNA follows: TGTGCCAGCACCAAGGTTCGGGGGGCATACAATGAGCAGTTCTTC.

The chain is built from TRBV4-1 and TRBJ2-1, with a possible D match to TRBD2 (7 bases). This CDR3 contains 16 residues. V gave up 1 base and J gave up 6 bases, with 16 bases separating them. Germline V gene sequence: CDR1 MGHRA, CDR2 YSYEKL. The CDR3: CASSQGWGGPFNEQFF. The CDR3 DNA reads TGCGCCAGCAGCCAAGGGTGGGGGGGGCCATTCAATGAGCAGTTCTTC.

The genes are TRBV7-9 and TRBJ1-3; TRBD1 matches 9 bases. The CDR3 spans 15 residues. J lost 4 bases, V lost 5 bases, and 6 bases had no gene match. Germline V gene lookup returns CDR1 SEHNR and CDR2 FQNEAQ (reference sequence). The CDR3 DNA is TGTGCCAGCAGCCGGGACAGGGCGGGAGGAAACACCATATATTTT. It yields the protein CASSRDRAGGNTIYF.

This chain connects TRBV6-5 to TRBJ2-3; 8 bases align to TRBD1. CDR1 MNHEY and CDR2 SVGAGI come from the germline V gene. This CDR3 has 15 amino acids. The ends lost 2 bases at V and 4 bases at J; junction bases unmatched: 5. CDR3 in amino acids: CASSYVGTGPDTQYF. CDR3 sequence (DNA): TGTGCCAGCAGTTACGTAGGGACAGGTCCAGATACGCAGTATTTT.

The chain couples TRBV6-6 to TRBJ1-2; 7 bases align to TRBD1. The CDR3 is made up of 14 amino acids. Germline trimming cut 7 bases from V and 4 bases from J; bases unmatched to any gene: 9. Germline lookup yields CDR1 MNHNY and CDR2 SVGAGI (reference sequence). DNA for the CDR3: TGTGCCAGCAACCACGGGACAGAGTTCTATGGCTACACCTTC. Translation: CASNHGTEFYGYTF.

The chain is built from TRBV19 and TRBJ2-3; D might be TRBD2 (7 bases). Germline V lookup: CDR1 LNHDA, CDR2 SQIVND (reference sequence). V lost 6 bases and J lost 1, with 20 bases in between. The CDR3 extends over 17 amino acids. CDR3 coding DNA: TGTGCCAGTAGCCTATGGGGGGCAGGGAGGGGCACAGATACGCAGTATTTT. Translating it yields CASSLWGAGRGTDTQYF.

The chain uses TRBV11-2 and TRBJ2-1; D call uncertain. Per germline, CDR1 SGHAT and CDR2 FQNNGV. This CDR3 is 12 amino acids long. Trimming removed 5 bases from V and 10 bases from J, with 12 bases in between. The CDR3 DNA reads TGTGCCAGCAGCCCCAGTCTCAGGGAGCAGTTCTTC. This encodes CASSPSLREQFF. Variable domain in full (rest from reference TRBV11-2 and TRBJ2-1): EAGVAQSPRYKIIEKRQSVAFWCNPISGHATLYWYQQILGQGPKLLIQFQNNGVVDDSQLPKDRFSAERLKGVDSTLKIQPAKLEDSAVYLCASSPSLREQFFGPGTRLTVL.

V and J are TRBV3-1 (or the pseudogene TRBV3-2) and TRBJ2-1, with 10 positions matching TRBD1. The CDR3 has 19 amino acids. Germline CDR1 is LGHDT and CDR2 is YNNKEL (reference sequence). V shed 7 bases and J 6 bases; nucleotides not matched to a gene: 21. The CDR3 DNA reads as TGTGCCAGCACCCTCCTCCCCGGGACAGGGGACCGCGGACCCAATGAGCAGTTCTTC. Its protein product is CASTLLPGTGDRGPNEQFF.

The V gene is TRBV21-1, the J gene TRBJ1-2; TRBD1, as called in the table, went unchecked against the DNA. TRBV21-1 is a pseudogene segment. The CDR3 spans 18 residues. This CDR3 reads CASSKSPNPSQGAEGYTF. The CDR3 coding sequence is TGTGCCAGCAGCAAATCCCCGAACCCTTCTCAGGGGGCGGAAGGCTACACCTTC.

The J gene is TRBJ1-1, the V gene TRBV28; D ambiguous. The germline V gene has CDR1 MDHEN and CDR2 SYDVKM. The CDR3 sequence is 15 residues long. V shed 5 bases and J shed 5 bases, with 18 bases lying between them. CDR3 residues: CASSANEGRGTEAFF. Written as DNA, the CDR3 is TGTGCCAGCAGTGCGAATGAGGGTCGTGGGACTGAAGCTTTCTTT.

This rearrangement joins TRBV7-9 to TRBJ2-6; D is perhaps TRBD2 (5 bases). This CDR3 region has 13 residues. The germline V gene has CDR1 SEHNR and CDR2 FQNEAQ (reference sequence). Trimming removed 8 bases at V and 4 bases at J, with 9 bases between. This chain's CDR3 is CASPRGGANVLTF. The CDR3 coding sequence is TGTGCCAGCCCGAGAGGGGGGGCCAACGTCCTGACTTTC. The variable domain in full, completed from reference TRBV7-9 and TRBJ2-6, reads DTGVSQNPRHKITKRGQNVTFRCDPISEHNRLYWYRQTLGQGPEFLTYFQNEAQLEKSRLLSDRFSAERPKGSFSTLEIQRTEQGDSAMYLCASPRGGANVLTFGAGSRLTVL.

The genes are TRBV4-2 and TRBJ1-2; 7 nucleotides align to TRBD1. CDR3 length: 12 residues. V lost 1 base and J lost 8; bases outside the gene matches: 1. CDR1 is LGHNA, CDR2 YNFKEQ, per germline. The CDR3 coding sequence is TGTGCCAGCAGCCAAGGACAGGGAGGCTACACCTTC. The encoded protein is CASSQGQGGYTF.

The chain carries TRBV5-6 and TRBJ1-2; 7 bases line up with TRBD1. Germline lookup yields CDR1 SGHDT and CDR2 YYEEEE. There are 16 residues in the CDR3. The V segment lost 2 bases and the J segment 6 bases; nucleotides outside the gene matches: 13. The CDR3 is CASSFGGGQAGHGYTF. CDR3 in DNA: TGTGCCAGCAGCTTTGGAGGAGGACAGGCGGGACATGGCTACACCTTC.

The rearrangement links TRBV9 to TRBJ2-5, with D tentatively TRBD1 (6 bases). V shed 0 bases and J shed 2 bases, with 20 bases lying between them. The CDR3 covers 18 residues. The germline gives CDR1 SGDLS, CDR2 YYNGEE. The CDR3 coding sequence is TGTGCCAGCAGCGTAGCTGCCTGGGGCAGGGGACAACAAGAGACCCAGTACTTC. It is translated as CASSVAAWGRGQQETQYF. Supplemented by reference TRBV9 and TRBJ2-5, the full variable domain reads DSGVTQTPKHLITATGQRVTLRCSPRSGDLSVYWYQQSLDQGLQFLIQYYNGEERAKGNILERFSAQQFPDLHSELNLSSLELGDSALYFCASSVAAWGRGQQETQYFGPGTRLLVL.

The V and J genes are TRBV2 and TRBJ1-1; D possibly corresponds to TRBD1 (6 bases). CDR1 and CDR2 from the germline V gene are SNHLY and FYNNEI. V gave up 7 bases and J gave up 6 bases, with 12 bases separating them. The CDR3 has 12 residues. The CDR3 sequence is CASTGQNAEAFF. Written as DNA, the CDR3 is TGTGCCAGCACAGGACAGAATGCTGAAGCTTTCTTT.

The J gene is TRBJ2-7, the V gene TRBV4-1; 10 nucleotides line up with TRBD1. This CDR3 spans 15 amino acids. V lost 2 bases and J lost 2; bases outside the gene matches: 3. Germline CDR1 MGHRA, CDR2 YSYEKL. CDR3 coding DNA: TGCGCCAGCAGCCAACCCGGGACAGGGGCCTACGAGCAGTACTTC. Protein sequence: CASSQPGTGAYEQYF.

The V call is TRBV5-5, the J call TRBJ1-3; tentative D call: TRBD1 (6 bases). Germline CDR1 reads SGHKS; CDR2 reads YYEKEE (reference sequence). V was shortened by 1 base and J by 0 bases, with 14 bases between the two germline ends. This CDR3 is 17 amino acids long. This CDR3 is CASSLWAGDYSGNTIYF. The CDR3 bases are TGTGCCAGCAGCTTGTGGGCAGGGGACTACTCTGGAAACACCATATATTTT.

The CDR3 DNA sequence: TGTGCCAGCTCACCAAGGACAGGGGTTTTCGAGCAGTACTTC. It yields the protein CASSPRTGVFEQYF. The chain has TRBV18 and TRBJ2-7, with 9 bases matching TRBD1. Germline V gene sequence: CDR1 KGHSH, CDR2 LQKENI. The CDR3 is 14 residues long. The V segment lost 2 bases and the J segment 6 bases; nucleotides outside the gene matches: 5.

The V gene is TRBV20-1, the J gene TRBJ2-7; 7 bases are shared with TRBD2. The trim removed 3 bases at V and 0 bases at J, leaving 8 bases unmatched. From germline, CDR1 is DFQATT and CDR2 SNEGSKA (reference sequence). CDR3 length: 15 amino acids. Here the CDR3 reads CSASGAGTTSYEQYF. In DNA, the CDR3 is TGCAGTGCTAGTGGGGCCGGGACTACCTCCTACGAGCAGTACTTC.

The rearrangement joins TRBV3-1 (or the pseudogene TRBV3-2) to TRBJ1-4; possible D gene TRBD1, 5 bases. The germline V gene encodes CDR1 LGHDT and CDR2 YNNKEL (reference sequence). With 4 bases removed from V and 10 bases from J, the gap between germline ends came to 25 bases. CDR3 length: 17 residues. Written as DNA, the CDR3 is TGTGCCAGCAGCCCACATTTTTTGCAGGGAACGAACGTAAAACTGTTTTTT. Protein product: CASSPHFLQGTNVKLFF.

This clone was recorded only once. The chain combines TRBV3-1 (or the pseudogene TRBV3-2) with TRBJ2-1; 8 bases align to TRBD2. The CDR3 extends over 16 amino acids. J was trimmed by 4 bases and V by 3 bases; bases with no gene match: 8. Germline loops: CDR1 LGHDT, CDR2 YNNKEL (reference sequence). The DNA of the CDR3 is TGTGCCAGCAGCCACATCGGGGGCGGGGGGTACAATGAGCAGTTCTTC. It is translated as CASSHIGGGGYNEQFF.

The rearrangement joins TRBV11-3 to TRBJ2-5; TRBD1 aligns across 12 bases. Germline loops: CDR1 SGHNT, CDR2 YENEEA. CDR3 length: 16 residues. J was trimmed by 4 bases and V by 4 bases; bases with no gene match: 7. CDR3 in DNA: TGTGCCAGCAGCTCGGGACAGGGGGCAGGGGGAGAGACCCAGTACTTC. This gives the protein CASSSGQGAGGETQYF. The variable domain in full, completed from reference TRBV11-3 and TRBJ2-5, reads EAGVVQSPRYKIIEKKQPVAFWCNPISGHNTLYWYLQNLGQGPELLIRYENEEAVDDSQLPKDRFSAERLKGVDSTLKIQPAELGDSAVYLCASSSGQGAGGETQYFGPGTRLLVL.

The genes are TRBV10-3 and TRBJ2-1; 7 bases align to TRBD2. Germline V gives CDR1 ENHRY, CDR2 SYGVKD. The CDR3 is made up of 15 amino acids. V lost 0 bases to trimming and J lost 7 bases; unmatched junction nucleotides: 6. Here the CDR3 reads CAISESWRERNEQFF. The CDR3 region has the DNA TGTGCCATCAGTGAGTCGTGGCGGGAGAGGAATGAGCAGTTCTTC.